The clone carrying this TCR beta chain was counted only a few times. Its antigen remains unidentified. Investigators prepared the TCR beta libraries by applying iRepertoire HTBI primers and Arm-PCR of CDR3 regions. Via MiXCR, TCRdb re-called the multiplex PCR reads, giving one row per CDR3 protein. The sample shows 500,000 or so distinct CDR3 sequences, 11% to 15% of them seen only once. The sample originates from a study of regulatory T cells in long-lasting Graves disease. The time point: newly diagnosed GD, antithyroid drugs for less than 3 months. Extracted PBMC RNA gave rise to the TCR library. The EDTA tubes were filled with about 10 milliliters of drawn peripheral blood. Study outcomes and limitations: Possibly, accuracy suffered from the small sample size.

Trimming shortened V by 2 bases and J by 4 bases, and 9 bases separated the two germline ends. Germline V CDR1 and CDR2: MDHEN, SYDVKM. The CDR3 spans 15 residues. Another study also made use of these data, one on T cells in Graves' hyperthyroidism and ophthalmopathy. That source reports: Patients showing uncontrolled infection, other autoimmune disease, pregnancy or lactation were ineligible.

This TCR was recovered from a woman aged 45 to 65 with Graves disease. Material: peripheral blood mononuclear cells (PBMCs), obtained at new diagnosis, from a patient treated with antithyroid drugs. The rearrangement joins TRBV28 to TRBJ1-6, with D uncertain. CDR3 DNA sequence: TGTGCCAGCAGTTTACATGGAACGTATAATTCACCCCTCCACTTT. As protein: CASSLHGTYNSPLHF.